These 27 T cell receptor beta chains were sequenced from one sample in a study of T cells in Graves' hyperthyroidism and ophthalmopathy. It was RNA transcripts that yielded the amplified TCR beta CDR3 regions. HTBI primers were the set used in a first-round RT-PCR of the TCR CDR3. TCRdb fed the multiplex PCR reads into MiXCR, producing one record per CDR3 protein. The profile shows about 350,000 distinct CDR3 sequences, approximately 15% of them singletons. Input material: blood. Receptors originate from a woman in her twenties or thirties with Graves' hyperthyroidism.

This clonotype was observed a handful of times. This chain links TRBV29-1 with TRBJ1-1; TRBD1 aligns across 8 bases. V shed 7 bases, J shed 5 bases, and the junction held 3 bases outside the gene matches. Germline CDR1 SQVTM, CDR2 ANQGSEA. The CDR3 loop spans 11 amino acids. In nucleotides, the CDR3 is TGCAGCGGTGACAGGGGAACTGAAGCTTTCTTT. Its protein product is CSGDRGTEAFF.

This sequence joins TRBV28 and TRBJ2-2; 10 nucleotides match TRBD1. J gave up 2 bases and V 7 bases, and 4 bases lay outside the gene matches. Germline CDR1 reads MDHEN; CDR2 reads SYDVKM. This CDR3 comprises 15 residues. CDR3 sequence reads: CASKDRGRNTGELFF. CDR3 coding DNA: TGTGCCAGCAAAGACAGGGGGCGTAACACCGGGGAGCTGTTTTTT.

This clonotype was recorded a few times. V usage is TRBV11-3 and J usage is TRBJ2-4; D might be TRBD2 (7 bases). V was clipped by 2 bases and J by 9 bases, with 11 bases between them. This CDR3 region has 13 residues. From germline, CDR1 is SGHNT and CDR2 YENEEA. The CDR3 loop reads CASSLQGGGIQYF. CDR3 DNA sequence: TGTGCCAGCAGCTTACAGGGAGGGGGCATTCAGTACTTC. Together with reference TRBV11-3 and TRBJ2-4, the CDR3 gives the full variable domain: EAGVVQSPRYKIIEKKQPVAFWCNPISGHNTLYWYLQNLGQGPELLIRYENEEAVDDSQLPKDRFSAERLKGVDSTLKIQPAELGDSAVYLCASSLQGGGIQYFGAGTRLSVL.

This clonotype has at least ten counts. J is TRBJ1-2 and V is TRBV7-9, with no clear D. This CDR3 spans 12 amino acids. The V end lost 6 bases, the J end lost 7 bases, and 12 bases lay between the germline ends. CDR1 and CDR2 (germline): SEHNR, FQNEAQ (reference sequence). Written as DNA, the CDR3 is TGTGCCAGCAGTAGGTCGGACGGTGGCTACACCTTC. Translating gives CASSRSDGGYTF.

This clonotype was seen many times. The chain combines TRBV28 with TRBJ1-2; 7 bases align to TRBD1. Germline V gene lookup returns CDR1 MDHEN and CDR2 SYDVKM. This CDR3 spans 13 amino acids. The J segment lost 5 bases and the V segment lost 6 bases, leaving 6 bases of the junction unmatched. This CDR3 reads CASRQGQTYGYTF. CDR3 coding DNA: TGTGCCAGCAGGCAGGGACAGACGTATGGCTACACCTTC.

This clonotype was observed at least ten times. V is TRBV19 and J is TRBJ2-7; D may correspond to TRBD1 or TRBD2 (5 bases each). V lost 4 bases, J lost 2 bases, and 12 bases lay in between. CDR3 length: 14 residues. Per the germline V gene, CDR1 is LNHDA and CDR2 is SQIVND (reference sequence). CDR3 amino acids: CASSTVPGPYEQYF. CDR3 nucleotides: TGTGCCAGTAGTACGGTCCCGGGACCCTACGAGCAGTACTTC. The entire variable domain, with the rest obtained from reference TRBV19 and TRBJ2-7, is as follows: DGGITQSPKYLFRKEGQNVTLSCEQNLNHDAMYWYRQDPGQGLRLIYYSQIVNDFQKGDIAEGYSVSREKKESFPLTVTSAQKNPTAFYLCASSTVPGPYEQYFGPGTRLTVT.

This clonotype was detected a few times. This chain links TRBV7-9 with TRBJ2-3; D is unclear. From germline, CDR1 is SEHNR and CDR2 FQNEAQ (reference sequence). The V and J ends lost 5 bases and 0 bases respectively, with 12 bases between them. CDR3 length: 15 amino acids. The CDR3 coding sequence is TGTGCCAGCAGCGCCTACTCAAGAAGCACAGATACGCAGTATTTT. Its translation is CASSAYSRSTDTQYF.

The gene calls are TRBV20-1 and TRBJ2-3, with D maybe TRBD2 (6 bases). CDR3 size: 14 residues. With 0 bases removed from V and 5 bases from J, the gap between germline ends came to 12 bases. Per the germline V gene, CDR1 is DFQATT and CDR2 is SNEGSKA (reference sequence). Here the CDR3 reads CSARDAGSGDTQYF. CDR3 sequence (DNA): TGCAGTGCTAGAGACGCCGGGAGTGGAGATACGCAGTATTTT.

This clonotype was detected a few times. DNA for the CDR3: TGTGCCAGCAGGACAATAGAGAACGTGAACACCGGGGAGCTGTTTTTT. Translated: CASRTIENVNTGELFF. The chain uses TRBV12-3 or TRBV12-4 and TRBJ2-2; D unclear. The CDR3 is made up of 16 amino acids. V lost 6 bases to trimming and J lost 1 base, with 15 bases between them.

The chain has TRBV7-9 and TRBJ1-5; TRBD1 matches at 7 bases. The germline V gene encodes CDR1 SEHNR and CDR2 FQNEAQ (reference sequence). The trim removed 5 bases at V and 1 base at J, leaving 2 bases unmatched. The CDR3 loop spans 14 amino acids. The CDR3 DNA reads TGTGCCAGCAGCCAACAGGGGAGCAATCAGCCCCAGCATTTT. Protein sequence: CASSQQGSNQPQHF.

This clonotype has only a few counts. The V and J genes are TRBV19 and TRBJ2-5, with 9 positions matching TRBD1. Germline V gives CDR1 LNHDA, CDR2 SQIVND (reference sequence). This CDR3 region has 12 residues. V trimming: 10 bases; J trimming: 5 bases; junction bases outside the gene matches: 5. Here the CDR3 reads CATGTGKETQYF. CDR3 DNA: TGTGCCACCGGGACAGGGAAGGAGACCCAGTACTTC.

This clonotype came up a few times. The chain uses TRBV6-1 and TRBJ1-4, with 8 bases matching TRBD1. The CDR3 totals 18 residues. After removal of 6 bases from V and 0 bases from J, the junction contained 12 bases not matched to a gene. From germline, CDR1 is MNHNS and CDR2 SASEGT. CDR3 residues: CASSPRDRSFATNEKLFF. The CDR3 nucleotides read TGTGCCAGCAGCCCCCGGGACAGGAGTTTTGCAACTAATGAAAAACTGTTTTTT.

This clonotype was counted ten times or more. This chain connects TRBV28 to TRBJ2-5, with 8 bases aligning to TRBD2. There are 14 residues in the CDR3. After removal of 6 bases from V and 5 bases from J, the junction contained 8 bases not matched to a gene. The germline CDR1 and CDR2 sequences are MDHEN and SYDVKM. Written as DNA, the CDR3 is TGTGCCAGCAGGATTCCGGGACTAGAGGAGACCCAGTACTTC. It codes for CASRIPGLEETQYF.

This clonotype was seen many times. The chain has TRBV28 and TRBJ2-1, with 9 bases aligning to TRBD1. CDR1 and CDR2 from the germline V gene are MDHEN and SYDVKM. V shed 5 bases and J 6 bases; nucleotides not matched to a gene: 8. The CDR3 length is 15 residues. The CDR3 sequence: CASSTDRGESNEQFF. The CDR3 coding sequence is TGTGCCAGCAGTACGGACAGGGGTGAATCCAATGAGCAGTTCTTC.

The rearrangement links TRBV9 to TRBJ2-1, with a tentative D call TRBD2 (5 bases). This CDR3 is built from 17 residues. Germline CDR1 reads SGDLS; CDR2 reads YYNGEE. Trimming took off 2 bases at V and 2 bases at J, with 17 bases between the two ends. CDR3 bases: TGTGCCAGCAGCGTCTCCGATGGCGGGCTCGCCTACAATGAGCAGTTCTTC. Encoded protein: CASSVSDGGLAYNEQFF.

This clonotype was detected only a few times. The chain couples TRBV28 to TRBJ2-7; D perhaps matches TRBD2 (5 bases). V lost 7 bases and J 5 bases, leaving 12 bases between the germline ends. This CDR3 contains 12 residues. The germline gives CDR1 MDHEN, CDR2 SYDVKM. CDR3 coding DNA: TGTGCCAGCACGGGCGGGTTGGACGAGCAGTACTTC. Amino acids: CASTGGLDEQYF.

This clonotype was picked up many times. J is TRBJ2-3 and V is TRBV28; 10 bases are shared with TRBD2. V was pared by 3 bases and J by 6 bases, with 9 bases of the junction left unmatched. From germline, CDR1 is MDHEN and CDR2 SYDVKM. This CDR3 has 16 amino acids. This CDR3 is CASSLSSGSRRDTQYF. The CDR3 DNA reads TGTGCCAGCAGTTTGTCTAGCGGGAGTCGTAGGGATACGCAGTATTTT. The whole variable domain, remainder taken from reference TRBV28 and TRBJ2-3, is DVKVTQSSRYLVKRTGEKVFLECVQDMDHENMFWYRQDPGLGLRLIYFSYDVKMKEKGDIPEGYSVSREKKERFSLILESASTNQTSMYLCASSLSSGSRRDTQYFGPGTRLTVL.

The V call is TRBV29-1, the J call TRBJ1-4, with a weak D call TRBD1 (5 bases). This CDR3 has 13 amino acids. Trimming took off 5 bases at V and 5 bases at J, with 12 bases between the two ends. Germline V CDR1 and CDR2: SQVTM, ANQGSEA. For the CDR3, the DNA is TGCAGCGTTCGGGGCATGGGAAATGAAAAACTGTTTTTT. It codes for CSVRGMGNEKLFF.

This chain joins TRBV4-2 and TRBJ2-5; 8 positions match TRBD1. Germline values: CDR1 LGHNA, CDR2 YNFKEQ. CDR3 length: 16 residues. The trim removed 3 bases at V and 3 bases at J, leaving 9 bases unmatched. The CDR3 DNA is TGTGCCAGCAGCCACCATATAGAGACAGGGGAAGAGACCCAGTACTTC. Residues: CASSHHIETGEETQYF.

The V call is TRBV20-1, the J call TRBJ2-7; D may be TRBD2 (6 bases). The V and J ends lost 5 bases and 0 bases respectively, with 14 bases between them. Germline V gene data show CDR1 as DFQATT and CDR2 as SNEGSKA (reference sequence). This CDR3 comprises 14 residues. CDR3 DNA sequence: TGCAGTGCTCAAAACCGGGACTCCTCCTACGAGCAGTACTTC. Its protein product is CSAQNRDSSYEQYF.

To note about this clonotype: Here the CDR3 omits its conserved ending phenylalanine or tryptophan, so a read error is the likely source. CDR3 nucleotides: TGTGCCAGCAGTGAAGGCCCCGGGGGACTAACTTTCTACGAGCAGTACTCC. It codes for CASSEGPGGLTFYEQYS. This chain uses TRBV6-1 with TRBJ2-7, with TRBD2 identical over 7 bases. The ends lost 1 base at V and 3 bases at J; junction bases unmatched: 12. Germline CDR1 and CDR2: MNHNS and SASEGT. The CDR3 loop spans 17 amino acids.

The V and J genes are TRBV6-2 or TRBV6-3 and TRBJ2-1; perhaps TRBD1 as D (6 bases). V was cut by 6 bases and J by 10 bases, with 22 bases left in between. The germline CDR1 and CDR2 sequences are MNHEY and SVGEGT. The CDR3 covers 15 residues. CDR3 residues: CASRRYRDTSPEQFF. Written as DNA, the CDR3 is TGTGCCAGCAGACGCTACCGGGACACCTCCCCGGAGCAGTTCTTC.

The chain joins TRBV29-1 to TRBJ2-6, with D unclear. The CDR3 covers 13 residues. The germline gives CDR1 SQVTM, CDR2 ANQGSEA. With 5 bases removed from V and 3 bases from J, the gap between germline ends came to 8 bases. The CDR3 DNA is TGCAGCGTTCGGATAGGTGGGGCCAACGTCCTGACTTTC. It codes for CSVRIGGANVLTF. The variable domain in full, completed from reference TRBV29-1 and TRBJ2-6, reads SAVISQKPSRDICQRGTSLTIQCQVDSQVTMMFWYRQQPGQSLTLIATANQGSEATYESGFVIDKFPISRPNLTFSTLTVSNMSPEDSSIYLCSVRIGGANVLTFGAGSRLTVL.

The rearrangement links TRBV11-2 to TRBJ2-1; 10 nucleotides align to TRBD1. CDR3 length: 15 residues. V lost 6 bases to trimming and J lost 10 bases; unmatched junction nucleotides: 12. CDR1 SGHAT and CDR2 FQNNGV come from the germline V gene. For the CDR3, the DNA is TGTGCCAGCAGGGTCCTCGGGACAGGGGACTACGAGCAGTTCTTC. This translates into CASRVLGTGDYEQFF.

This clonotype has ten or more counts. The V call is TRBV7-2, the J call TRBJ2-1; D unclear. The V gene lost 1 base and the J gene lost 6 bases, with 10 bases spanning the gap. Germline CDR1 is SGHTA and CDR2 is FQGNSA. This CDR3 is built from 14 residues. As DNA, the CDR3 is TGTGCCAGCAGCTTAGAAGCGTCCCCCAATGAGCAGTTCTTC. Protein product: CASSLEASPNEQFF.

As to this clonotype: A much larger clone is a single base away; this may be a read error. CDR3 protein: CSVRLAGFYEQYF. CDR3 DNA: TGCAGCGTCCGACTAGCGGGTTTCTACGAGCAGTACTTC. The chain joins TRBV29-1 to TRBJ2-7; TRBD2 matches 10 bases. J lost 3 bases, V lost 6 bases, and 5 bases had no gene match. The CDR3 runs 13 residues. Germline V gene data show CDR1 as SQVTM and CDR2 as ANQGSEA.

The V gene is TRBV5-4, the J gene TRBJ2-3, with D hard to call. Germline values: CDR1 SGHNT, CDR2 YYREEE (reference sequence). The CDR3 has 16 residues. V dropped 0 bases and J dropped 0 bases, with 11 bases sitting between them. This CDR3 reads CASSLAGPPSTDTQYF. The CDR3 coding sequence is TGTGCCAGCAGCTTGGCCGGCCCTCCTAGCACAGATACGCAGTATTTT.